One and the same sample provided the 5 T cell receptor beta chains below, sequenced in a study of stem cell transplantation in POMP-related autoinflammatory disease. Repertoires were generated with immunoSEQ multiplex PCR, while TCRdb's copy carries only in-frame clones and drops some. The data hold over 30,000 clones, with almost 90% observed a single time. Source: CD4+ T cells from PBMCs, taken before stem cell transplantation. The receptors derive from a human donor with POMP-related autoinflammation and immune dysregulation (PRAID).

This clone was counted between two and nine times. The gene calls are TRBV2 and TRBJ1-2; 9 bases match TRBD1. The CDR3 runs 14 residues. The germline CDR1 and CDR2 sequences are SNHLY and FYNNEI. V shed 3 bases, J shed 4 bases, and the junction held 3 bases outside the gene matches. The CDR3 DNA reads TGTGCCAGCAGTGAGGGACAGGGCGTCTATGGCTACACCTTC. This translates into CASSEGQGVYGYTF.

V and J are TRBV5-1 and TRBJ1-2; D might be TRBD1 (5 bases). The CDR3 is 14 residues long. V was shortened by 0 bases and J by 6 bases, with 12 bases between the two germline ends. Germline V gives CDR1 SGHRS, CDR2 YFSETQ. CDR3 protein: CASSLGGVDHGYTF. CDR3 nucleotide sequence: TGCGCCAGCAGCTTGGGAGGGGTTGATCATGGCTACACCTTC.

Only one count was recorded for this clone. V gene TRBV7-8 combines with J gene TRBJ2-1, with 7 bases aligning to TRBD2. Germline V lookup: CDR1 SGHVS, CDR2 FQNEAQ. The trim removed 1 base at V and 3 bases at J, leaving 15 bases unmatched. The CDR3 runs 19 residues. In DNA, the CDR3 is TGTGCCAGCAGCTTAGATTCGGGAGCCGGCGGGAGCTTCTACAATGAGCAGTTCTTC. Translation: CASSLDSGAGGSFYNEQFF.

This clone was recorded once. The chain couples TRBV2 to TRBJ2-1, with 9 bases fitting TRBD1. After removal of 6 bases from V and 4 bases from J, the junction contained 4 bases not matched to a gene. There are 14 residues in the CDR3. From germline, CDR1 is SNHLY and CDR2 FYNNEI. CDR3 residues: CASRPGQGYNEQFF. DNA of the CDR3: TGTGCCAGCAGACCGGGACAGGGTTACAATGAGCAGTTCTTC.

The chain is built from TRBV19 and TRBJ1-3; D gene unclear. Germline V gene lookup returns CDR1 LNHDA and CDR2 SQIVND (reference sequence). V was trimmed by 5 bases and J by 3 bases, leaving 11 bases between them. This CDR3 is built from 14 residues. The CDR3 DNA is TGTGCCAGTAGTTGGAGTGTTGGTGGAAACACCATATATTTT. Translation: CASSWSVGGNTIYF.